This entry features one T cell receptor (beta chain) sequence. Its cognate antigen is unknown. This sample was included in a study of cytomegalovirus exposure and HLA in healthy donors. Study-wide findings and caveats: Generally TCR sequences proved uncommon, though certain public TCRs appeared in numerous donors. Accurate prediction of HLA-A and HLA-B alleles (for most subjects) was reportedly achieved from TCR beta sequences. The authors later linked a missense DCLRE1C variant to TCR beta V- and J-gene trimming. CMV antigen specificity was confirmed in vitro for three CMV-associated chains.

PCR amplification relied on 60 Vbeta primers (plus 13 Jbeta primers). Data came from immunoSEQ multiplex PCR; TCRdb stores just in-frame clones and leaves some out. The data contain 100,000 or so clones, roughly three quarters of them singletons. With V trimmed by 4 bases and J by 9 bases, 2 bases remained unmatched. In germline, CDR1 is SEHNR, CDR2 FQNEAQ (reference sequence). The CDR3 consists of 12 residues. The rearrangement joins TRBV7-9 to TRBJ2-1; 8 nucleotides line up with TRBD2. The specimen was PBMCs. The receptor's source is a female donor in good health and CMV-seropositive. The CDR3 DNA sequence: TGTGCCAGCAGCTCCGGGGGGGCTGAGCAGTTCTTC. Encoded protein: CASSSGGAEQFF.